This T cell receptor beta chain was sequenced during a study of cytomegalovirus exposure and HLA in healthy donors. Study-level information: In a previous analysis, nearly 120 million unique TCR beta sequences were found from 150 million to 200 million T cells. Whole-study results and caveats: Most likely, a cluster of highly shared sequence variants arose as a sequencing artifact.

V was cut by 3 bases and J by 3 bases, with 8 bases left in between. This CDR3 spans 13 amino acids. Germline values: CDR1 MNHEY, CDR2 SMNVEV (reference sequence). The primer mix had 60 Vbeta and 13 Jbeta primers. Method: immunoSEQ multiplex PCR; TCRdb's copy keeps in-frame clones and lacks some. The repertoire consists of around 180,000 clones, with roughly 83% occurring once and the leading ten covering about 1.6%. A word on this clone: What it binds is unknown.

This chain connects TRBV27 to TRBJ1-2; tentative D call: TRBD1 (5 bases). The sample was PBMCs. This receptor was identified in a woman aged 45-59 years in good health and CMV-seronegative. CDR3 nucleotide sequence: TGTGCCAGCAGTTTTCAGGGTTACTATGGCTACACCTTC. Translating it yields CASSFQGYYGYTF.